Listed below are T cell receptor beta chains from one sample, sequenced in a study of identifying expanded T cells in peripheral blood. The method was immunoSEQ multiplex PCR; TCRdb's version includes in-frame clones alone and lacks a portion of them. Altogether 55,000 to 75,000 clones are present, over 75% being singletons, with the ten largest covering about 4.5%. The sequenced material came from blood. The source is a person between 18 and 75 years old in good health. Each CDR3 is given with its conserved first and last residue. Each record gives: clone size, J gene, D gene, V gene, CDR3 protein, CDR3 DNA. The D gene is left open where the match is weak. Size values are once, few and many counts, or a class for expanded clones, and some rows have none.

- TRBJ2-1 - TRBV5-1 CASSLEGSSYNEQFF TGCGCCAGCAGCTTAGAGGGTAGCTCCTACAATGAGCAGTTCTTC
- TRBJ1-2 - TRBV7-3 CASSFSAEPPLRGYTF TGTGCCAGCAGCTTCTCGGCAGAACCTCCCTTGAGGGGCTACACCTTC
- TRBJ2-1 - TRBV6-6 CASTYRGGYNEQFF TGTGCCAGCACCTACAGGGGGGGGTATAATGAGCAGTTCTTC
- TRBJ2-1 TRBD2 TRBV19 CASSRDSGSHNEQFF TGTGCCAGTAGTAGAGATAGCGGGAGCCACAATGAGCAGTTCTTC
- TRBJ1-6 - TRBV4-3 CASSQRGTLDSPLHF TGCGCCAGCAGCCAGCGAGGGACGTTGGATTCACCCCTCCACTTT
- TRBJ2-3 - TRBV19 CASSIRVRTDTQYF TGTGCCAGTAGTATCAGGGTACGCACAGATACGCAGTATTTT
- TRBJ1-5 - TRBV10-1 CASSESIGGTSSNQPQHF TGCGCCAGCAGTGAGTCGATCGGCGGAACCTCGAGCAATCAGCCCCAGCATTTT
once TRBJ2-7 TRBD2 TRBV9 CASSLAGGIYEQYF TGTGCCAGCAGCCTGGCGGGGGGGATCTACGAGCAGTACTTC
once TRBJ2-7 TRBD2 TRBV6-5 CASSSVTGGAYEQYF TGTGCCAGCAGTTCGGTAACGGGGGGAGCCTACGAGCAGTACTTC
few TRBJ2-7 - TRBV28 CASGRPDSFRRYEQYF TGTGCCAGCGGACGCCCCGACAGTTTTCGTCGTTACGAGCAGTACTTC
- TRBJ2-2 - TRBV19 CASRTVNTGELFF TGTGCCAGTAGGACAGTTAACACCGGGGAGCTGTTTTTT
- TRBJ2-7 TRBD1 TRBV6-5 CASSYVGTGLSYEQYF TGTGCCAGCAGTTATGTAGGGACAGGGCTTTCCTACGAGCAGTACTTC
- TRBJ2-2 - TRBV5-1 CASSPGGNTGELFF TGCGCCAGCAGCCCCGGGGGGAACACCGGGGAGCTGTTTTTT
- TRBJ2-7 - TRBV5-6 CASSSKLEQYF TGTGCCAGCAGCTCTAAACTCGAGCAGTACTTC
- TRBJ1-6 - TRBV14 CASSQVWESPLHF TGTGCCAGCAGCCAAGTTTGGGAATCACCCCTCCACTTT
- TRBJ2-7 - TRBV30 CAWSALWNEQYF TGTGCCTGGAGTGCCCTTTGGAACGAGCAGTACTTC
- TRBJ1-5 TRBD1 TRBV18 CASSPGQYSNQPQHF TGTGCCAGCTCACCGGGACAGTATAGCAATCAGCCCCAGCATTTT
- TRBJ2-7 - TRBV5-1 CASTRGTGWGYEQYF TGCGCCAGCACCCGAGGAACAGGGTGGGGATACGAGCAGTACTTC
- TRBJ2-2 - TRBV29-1 CSVIVSGGELFF TGCAGCGTAATCGTTAGCGGCGGGGAGCTGTTTTTT
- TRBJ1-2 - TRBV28 CASSWGVLGNYGYTF TGTGCCAGCAGTTGGGGGGTGCTAGGCAACTATGGCTACACCTTC
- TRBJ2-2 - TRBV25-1 CASRPIGQNTGELFF TGTGCCAGCAGGCCAATCGGGCAGAACACCGGGGAGCTGTTTTTT
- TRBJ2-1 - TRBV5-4 CASSLRRVSRAGNEQFF TGTGCCAGCAGCTTGCGCCGAGTATCAAGGGCCGGCAATGAGCAGTTCTTC
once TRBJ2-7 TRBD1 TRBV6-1 CASSTVRDSSYEQYF TGTGCCAGCAGCACCGTCCGGGACAGTTCCTACGAGCAGTACTTC
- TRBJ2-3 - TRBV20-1 CSAYKLDTQYF TGCAGTGCTTATAAATTAGATACGCAGTATTTT
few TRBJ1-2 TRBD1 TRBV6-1 CASTMGTGYGYTF TGTGCCAGCACCATGGGGACAGGCTATGGCTACACCTTC
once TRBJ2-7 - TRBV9 CASSAGPLGEQYF TGTGCCAGCAGCGCAGGCCCCCTTGGGGAGCAGTACTTC
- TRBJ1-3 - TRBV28 CASSLEAAGGNTIYF TGTGCCAGCAGTTTGGAGGCTGCAGGTGGAAACACCATATATTTT
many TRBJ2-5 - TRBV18 CASSPPGVQETQYF TGTGCCAGCTCACCACCGGGGGTCCAAGAGACCCAGTACTTC
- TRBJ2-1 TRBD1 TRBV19 CASSRTGGSYNEQFF TGTGCCAGTAGTCGGACAGGGGGCTCCTACAATGAGCAGTTCTTC
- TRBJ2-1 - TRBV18 CASSLRGNEQFF TGTGCCAGCTCCCTCAGGGGAAATGAGCAGTTCTTC
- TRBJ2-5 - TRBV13 CASSLQIQETQYF TGTGCCAGCAGCTTACAGATACAAGAGACCCAGTACTTC
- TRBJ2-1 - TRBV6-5 CASSAPGTGGDEQFF TGTGCCAGCAGTGCCCCCGGGACCGGAGGCGATGAGCAGTTCTTC
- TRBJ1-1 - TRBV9 CASSLGLETEAFF TGTGCCAGCAGCCTAGGGCTGGAGACTGAAGCTTTCTTT
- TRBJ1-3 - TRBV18 CASSPEWDSGNTIYF TGTGCCAGCTCACCGGAGTGGGACTCTGGAAACACCATATATTTT
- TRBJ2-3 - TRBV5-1 CASSLAAGNTQYF TGCGCCAGCAGCTTGGCGGCGGGAAATACGCAGTATTTT
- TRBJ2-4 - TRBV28 CASSLVGMKNIQYF TGTGCCAGCAGTTTGGTTGGGATGAAAAACATTCAGTACTTC
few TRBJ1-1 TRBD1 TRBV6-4 CASSPSTGGFTEAFF TGTGCCAGCAGTCCCTCGACAGGGGGCTTCACTGAAGCTTTCTTT
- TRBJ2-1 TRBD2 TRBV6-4 CASSAGSGGANEQFF TGTGCCAGCAGTGCGGGTAGCGGGGGGGCCAATGAGCAGTTCTTC